This T cell receptor beta chain stems from a study of blood T cell repertoires in COVID-19. About the study: The United States, Italy and Spain were the sources of the acute and convalescent COVID-19 samples. T cells, B-cell-depleted T cells, or PBMCs provided the cDNA or gDNA that served as material.

V gave up 4 bases and J gave up 0 bases; unmatched junction bases: 1. The CDR3 is 15 amino acids. Per the germline V gene, CDR1 is MNHEY and CDR2 is SVGEGT. Per the study methods: Scientists estimated how many nucleated cells there were by amplifying reference gene primers. The protocol was immunoSEQ multiplex PCR, while the TCRdb copy is restricted to in-frame clones and leaves out a portion. Clonal size and the V and J genes are those of that table, whereas D and trimming came from the DNA. Counted here are more than 85,000 clones, over 75% occurring once; the ten biggest clones make up about a sixth.

The sample consisted of peripheral blood. The receptor's source is a human donor in a cohort sampled during active COVID-19. The chain couples TRBV6-2 or TRBV6-3 to TRBJ2-1, with TRBD2 matching 9 bases. For the CDR3, the DNA is TGTGCCAGCAGTTTTAGCGGGAGCTCCTACAATGAGCAGTTCTTC. It encodes CASSFSGSSYNEQFF.